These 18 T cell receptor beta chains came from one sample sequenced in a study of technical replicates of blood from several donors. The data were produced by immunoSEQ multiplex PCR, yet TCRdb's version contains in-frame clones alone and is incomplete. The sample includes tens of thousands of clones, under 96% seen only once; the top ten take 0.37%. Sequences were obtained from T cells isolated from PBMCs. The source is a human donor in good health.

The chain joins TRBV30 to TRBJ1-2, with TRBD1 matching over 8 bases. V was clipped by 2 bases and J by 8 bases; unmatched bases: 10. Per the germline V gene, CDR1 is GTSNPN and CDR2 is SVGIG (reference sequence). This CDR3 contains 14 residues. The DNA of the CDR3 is TGTGCCTGGAGTTTGCCCCCCACAGGGGGAGGCTACACCTTC. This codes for CAWSLPPTGGGYTF.

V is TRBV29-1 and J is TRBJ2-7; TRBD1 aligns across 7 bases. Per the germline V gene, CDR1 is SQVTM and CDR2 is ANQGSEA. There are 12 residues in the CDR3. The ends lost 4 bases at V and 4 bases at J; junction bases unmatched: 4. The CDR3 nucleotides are TGCAGCGTTGCTCCGGGACAGTACGAGCAGTACTTC. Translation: CSVAPGQYEQYF.

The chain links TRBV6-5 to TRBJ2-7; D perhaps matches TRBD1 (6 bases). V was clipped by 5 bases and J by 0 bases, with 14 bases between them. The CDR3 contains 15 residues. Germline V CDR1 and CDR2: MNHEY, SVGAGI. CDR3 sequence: CASSGSRQDSYEQYF. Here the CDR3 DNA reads TGTGCCAGCAGTGGGTCGAGACAGGACTCCTACGAGCAGTACTTC.

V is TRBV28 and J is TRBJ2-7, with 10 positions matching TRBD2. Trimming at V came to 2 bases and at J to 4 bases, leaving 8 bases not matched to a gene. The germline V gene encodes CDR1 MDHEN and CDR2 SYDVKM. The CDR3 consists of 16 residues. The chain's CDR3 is CASSLILAGRPYEQYF. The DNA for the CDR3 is TGTGCCAGCAGTTTAATACTAGCGGGAAGGCCGTACGAGCAGTACTTC.

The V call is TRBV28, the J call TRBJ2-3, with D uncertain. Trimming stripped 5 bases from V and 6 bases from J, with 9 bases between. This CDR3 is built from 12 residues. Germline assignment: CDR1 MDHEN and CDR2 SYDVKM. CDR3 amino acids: CASSLRFDTQYF. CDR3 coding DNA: TGTGCCAGCAGTCTGAGGTTTGATACGCAGTATTTT.

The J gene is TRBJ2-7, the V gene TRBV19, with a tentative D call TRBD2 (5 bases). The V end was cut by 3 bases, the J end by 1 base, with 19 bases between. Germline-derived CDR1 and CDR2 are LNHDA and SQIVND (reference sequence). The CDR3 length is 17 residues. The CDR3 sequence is CASSIAGEAERSYEQYF. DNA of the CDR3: TGTGCCAGTAGTATTGCTGGAGAAGCGGAGAGGTCCTACGAGCAGTACTTC.

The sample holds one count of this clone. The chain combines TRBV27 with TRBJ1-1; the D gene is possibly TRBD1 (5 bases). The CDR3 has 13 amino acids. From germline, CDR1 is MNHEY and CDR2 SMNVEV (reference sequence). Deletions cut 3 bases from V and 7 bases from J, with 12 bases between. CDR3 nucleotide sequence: TGTGCCAGCAGTTTGGGGGGGACCGGTGAAGCTTTCTTT. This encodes CASSLGGTGEAFF.

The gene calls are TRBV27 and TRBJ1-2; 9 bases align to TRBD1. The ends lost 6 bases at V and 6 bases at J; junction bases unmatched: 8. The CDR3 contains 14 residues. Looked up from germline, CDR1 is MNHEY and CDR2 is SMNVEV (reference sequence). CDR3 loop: CASSRRTGEDGYTF. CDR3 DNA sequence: TGTGCCAGCAGCCGTAGGACAGGGGAAGATGGCTACACCTTC.

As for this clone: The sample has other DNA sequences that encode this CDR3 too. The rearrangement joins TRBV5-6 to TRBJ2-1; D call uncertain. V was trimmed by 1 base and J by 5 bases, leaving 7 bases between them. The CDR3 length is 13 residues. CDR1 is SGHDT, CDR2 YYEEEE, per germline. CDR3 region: CASSLTANNEQFF. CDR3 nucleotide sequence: TGTGCCAGCAGCTTGACAGCTAACAATGAGCAGTTCTTC. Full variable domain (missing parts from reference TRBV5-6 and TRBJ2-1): DAGVTQSPTHLIKTRGQQVTLRCSPKSGHDTVSWYQQALGQGPQFIFQYYEEEERQRGNFPDRFSGHQFPNYSSELNVNALLLGDSALYLCASSLTANNEQFFGPGTRLTVL.

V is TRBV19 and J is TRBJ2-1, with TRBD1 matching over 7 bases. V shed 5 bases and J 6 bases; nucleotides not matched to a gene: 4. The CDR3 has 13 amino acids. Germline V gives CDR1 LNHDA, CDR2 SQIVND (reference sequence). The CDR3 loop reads CASSLQGSNEQFF. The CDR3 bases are TGTGCCAGTAGTTTACAGGGGAGCAATGAGCAGTTCTTC.

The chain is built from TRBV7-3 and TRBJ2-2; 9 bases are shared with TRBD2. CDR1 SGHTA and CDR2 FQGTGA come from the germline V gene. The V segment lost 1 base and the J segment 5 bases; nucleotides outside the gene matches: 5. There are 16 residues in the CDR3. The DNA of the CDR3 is TGTGCCAGCAGCTTAAAGGAGCGGGAGGTGACCGGGGAGCTGTTTTTT. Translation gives CASSLKEREVTGELFF.

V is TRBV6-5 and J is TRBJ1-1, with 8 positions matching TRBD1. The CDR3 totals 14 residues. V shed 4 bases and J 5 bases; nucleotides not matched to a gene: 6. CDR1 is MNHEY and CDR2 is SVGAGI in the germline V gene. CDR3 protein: CASSFGTGLTEAFF. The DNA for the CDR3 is TGTGCCAGCAGTTTCGGGACAGGTTTGACTGAAGCTTTCTTT.

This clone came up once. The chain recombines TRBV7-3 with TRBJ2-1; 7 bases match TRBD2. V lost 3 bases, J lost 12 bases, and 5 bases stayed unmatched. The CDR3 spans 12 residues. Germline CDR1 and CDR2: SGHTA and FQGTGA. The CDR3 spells CASSLVGGVQFF. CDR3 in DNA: TGTGCCAGCAGCTTGGTGGGGGGGGTGCAGTTCTTC.

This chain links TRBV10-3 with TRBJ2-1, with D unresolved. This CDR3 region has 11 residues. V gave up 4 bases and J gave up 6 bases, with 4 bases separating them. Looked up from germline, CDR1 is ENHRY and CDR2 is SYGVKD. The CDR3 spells CAISAGNEQFF. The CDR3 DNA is TGTGCCATCAGTGCGGGCAATGAGCAGTTCTTC.

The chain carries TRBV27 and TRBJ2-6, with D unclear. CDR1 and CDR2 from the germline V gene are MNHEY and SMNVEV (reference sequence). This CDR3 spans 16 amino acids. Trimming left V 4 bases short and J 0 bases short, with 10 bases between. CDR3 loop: CASSSFSFSGANVLTF. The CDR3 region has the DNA TGTGCCAGCAGTTCCTTCTCCTTCTCTGGGGCCAACGTCCTGACTTTC.

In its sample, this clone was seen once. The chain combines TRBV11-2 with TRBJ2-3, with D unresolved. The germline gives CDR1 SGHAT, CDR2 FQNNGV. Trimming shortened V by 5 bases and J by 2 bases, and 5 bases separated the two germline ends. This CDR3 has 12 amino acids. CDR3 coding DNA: TGTGCCAGCAGCCTACCCACAGATACGCAGTATTTT. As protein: CASSLPTDTQYF.

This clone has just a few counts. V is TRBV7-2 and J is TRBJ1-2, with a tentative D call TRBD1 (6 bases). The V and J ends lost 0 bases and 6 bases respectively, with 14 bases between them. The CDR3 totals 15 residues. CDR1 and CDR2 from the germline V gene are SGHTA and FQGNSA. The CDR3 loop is CASSLAVGAQDGYTF. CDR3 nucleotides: TGTGCCAGCAGCTTAGCGGTGGGGGCGCAGGATGGCTACACCTTC.

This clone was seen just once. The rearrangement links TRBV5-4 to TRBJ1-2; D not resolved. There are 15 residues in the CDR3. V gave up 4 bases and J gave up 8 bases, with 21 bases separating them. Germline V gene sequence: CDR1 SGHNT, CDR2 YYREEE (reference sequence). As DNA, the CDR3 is TGTGCCAGCAGCGCCCACCTGTGGGCCTCGGGAGGCTACACCTTC. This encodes CASSAHLWASGGYTF.